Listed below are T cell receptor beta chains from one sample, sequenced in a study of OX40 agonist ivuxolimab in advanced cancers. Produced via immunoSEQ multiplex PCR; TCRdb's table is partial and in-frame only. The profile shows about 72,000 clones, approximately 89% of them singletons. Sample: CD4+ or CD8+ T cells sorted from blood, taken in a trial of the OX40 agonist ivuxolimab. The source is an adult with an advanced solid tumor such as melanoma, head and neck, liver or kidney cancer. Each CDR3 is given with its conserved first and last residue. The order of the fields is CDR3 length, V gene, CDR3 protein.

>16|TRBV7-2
CASSLDSTSLNYGYTF
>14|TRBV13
CASSLAAGGDTQYF
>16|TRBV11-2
CASSLAGVGNYNEQFF
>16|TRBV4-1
CASSQGGGRGPGEQFF
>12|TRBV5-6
CASSFGRNTIYF
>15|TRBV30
CAWAPGQWMRTEAFF
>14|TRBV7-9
CASSSEGLTDTIYF
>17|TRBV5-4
CASSLEVASAGKETQYF
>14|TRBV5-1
CASSPVQGRETQYF
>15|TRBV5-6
CASSRQGGDTGELFF
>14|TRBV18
CASSPVQANSPLHF
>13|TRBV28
CASSLWAGQPQHF
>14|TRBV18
CASSSGRPTGELFF
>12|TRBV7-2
CASSQGRHEQYF